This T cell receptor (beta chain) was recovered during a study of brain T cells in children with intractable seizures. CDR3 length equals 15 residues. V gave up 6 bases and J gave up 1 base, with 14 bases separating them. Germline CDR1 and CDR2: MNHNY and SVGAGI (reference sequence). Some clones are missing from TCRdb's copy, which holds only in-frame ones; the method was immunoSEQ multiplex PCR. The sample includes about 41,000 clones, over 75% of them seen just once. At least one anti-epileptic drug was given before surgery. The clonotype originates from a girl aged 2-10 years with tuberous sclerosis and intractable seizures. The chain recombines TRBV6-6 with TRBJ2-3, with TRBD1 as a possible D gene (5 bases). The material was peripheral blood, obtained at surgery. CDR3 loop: CASSLRVIGTDTQYF. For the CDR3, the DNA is TGTGCCAGCAGCCTCAGGGTAATAGGCACAGATACGCAGTATTTT.